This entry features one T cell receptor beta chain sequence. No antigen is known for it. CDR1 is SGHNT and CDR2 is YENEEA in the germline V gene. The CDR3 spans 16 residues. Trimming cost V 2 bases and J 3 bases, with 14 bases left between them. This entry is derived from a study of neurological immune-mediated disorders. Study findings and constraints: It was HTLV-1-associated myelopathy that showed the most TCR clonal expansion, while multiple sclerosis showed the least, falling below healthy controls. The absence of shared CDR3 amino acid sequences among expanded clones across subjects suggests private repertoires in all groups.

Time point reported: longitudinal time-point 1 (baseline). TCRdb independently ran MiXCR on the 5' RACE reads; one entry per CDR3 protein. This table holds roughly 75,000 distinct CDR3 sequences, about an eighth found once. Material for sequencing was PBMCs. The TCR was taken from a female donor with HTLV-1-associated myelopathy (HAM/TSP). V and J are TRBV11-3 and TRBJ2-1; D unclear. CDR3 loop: CASSLSGGLVYNEQFF. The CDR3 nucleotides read TGTGCCAGCAGCTTATCGGGTGGGCTCGTCTACAATGAGCAGTTCTTC.